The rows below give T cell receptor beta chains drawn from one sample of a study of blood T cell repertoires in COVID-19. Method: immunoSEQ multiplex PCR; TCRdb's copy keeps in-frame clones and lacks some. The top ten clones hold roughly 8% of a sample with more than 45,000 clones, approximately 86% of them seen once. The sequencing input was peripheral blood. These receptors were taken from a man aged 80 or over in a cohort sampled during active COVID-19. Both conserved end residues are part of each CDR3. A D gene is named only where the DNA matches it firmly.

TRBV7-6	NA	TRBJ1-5	CASSLEAGDQPQHF
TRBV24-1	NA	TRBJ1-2	CATSDGGGYGYTF
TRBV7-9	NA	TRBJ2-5	CASSSERSQETQYF
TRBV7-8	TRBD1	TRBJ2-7	CASSPQGQSSYEQYF
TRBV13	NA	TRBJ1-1	CASSLSYGTEAFF
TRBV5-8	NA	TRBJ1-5	CASRDRDSYQPQHF
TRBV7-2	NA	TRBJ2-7	CASSKRARWAEQYF
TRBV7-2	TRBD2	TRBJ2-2	CASSLALAGAGTGELFF
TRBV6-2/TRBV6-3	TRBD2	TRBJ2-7	CASSNDGHPGTSGRGEQYF
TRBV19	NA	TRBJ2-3	CASSIGGTTDTQYF
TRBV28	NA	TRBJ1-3	CASTSEGQFGNTIYF
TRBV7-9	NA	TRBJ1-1	CASSPQANTEAFF
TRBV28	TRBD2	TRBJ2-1	CASSKIRGLASNEQFF